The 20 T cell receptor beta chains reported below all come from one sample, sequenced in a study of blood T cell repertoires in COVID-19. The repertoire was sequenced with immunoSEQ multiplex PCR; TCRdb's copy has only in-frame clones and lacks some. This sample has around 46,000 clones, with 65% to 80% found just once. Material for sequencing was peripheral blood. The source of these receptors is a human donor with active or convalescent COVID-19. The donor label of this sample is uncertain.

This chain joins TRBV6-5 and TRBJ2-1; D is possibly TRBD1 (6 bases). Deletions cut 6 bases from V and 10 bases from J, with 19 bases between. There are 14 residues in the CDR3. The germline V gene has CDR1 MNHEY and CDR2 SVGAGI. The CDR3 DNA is TGTGCCAGCAGCCGGGACGGGGATAGGGGGGAGCAGTTCTTC. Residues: CASSRDGDRGEQFF.

The chain's CDR3 is CASSWTGGKETQYF. The CDR3 DNA reads TGCGCCAGCAGCTGGACAGGAGGCAAAGAGACCCAGTACTTC. The chain couples TRBV5-1 to TRBJ2-5; 7 nucleotides line up with TRBD1. The V gene end was trimmed by 3 bases and the J gene end by 3 bases; junction bases not matched to a gene: 5. Germline V CDR1 and CDR2: SGHRS, YFSETQ. This CDR3 spans 14 amino acids.

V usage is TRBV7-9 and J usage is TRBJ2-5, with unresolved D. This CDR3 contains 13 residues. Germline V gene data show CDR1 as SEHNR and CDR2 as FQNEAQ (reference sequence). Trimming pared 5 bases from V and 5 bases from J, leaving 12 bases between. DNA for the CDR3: TGTGCCAGCAGCCCCGATCTCGGGGAGACCCAGTACTTC. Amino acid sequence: CASSPDLGETQYF.

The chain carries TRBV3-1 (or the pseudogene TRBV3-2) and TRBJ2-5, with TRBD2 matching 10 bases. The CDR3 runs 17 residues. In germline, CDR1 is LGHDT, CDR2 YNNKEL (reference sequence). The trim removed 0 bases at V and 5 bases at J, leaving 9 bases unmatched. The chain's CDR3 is CASSQEGSGRLLETQYF. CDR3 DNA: TGTGCCAGCAGCCAAGAGGGTAGCGGGAGGCTTTTGGAGACCCAGTACTTC.

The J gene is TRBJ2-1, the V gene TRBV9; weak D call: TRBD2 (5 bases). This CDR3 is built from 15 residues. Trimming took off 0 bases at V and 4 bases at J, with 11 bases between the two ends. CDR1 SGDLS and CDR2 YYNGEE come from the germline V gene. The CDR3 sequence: CASSVGGIQYNEQFF. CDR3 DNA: TGTGCCAGCAGCGTAGGAGGGATCCAGTACAATGAGCAGTTCTTC. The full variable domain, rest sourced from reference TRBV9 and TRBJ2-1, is DSGVTQTPKHLITATGQRVTLRCSPRSGDLSVYWYQQSLDQGLQFLIQYYNGEERAKGNILERFSAQQFPDLHSELNLSSLELGDSALYFCASSVGGIQYNEQFFGPGTRLTVL.

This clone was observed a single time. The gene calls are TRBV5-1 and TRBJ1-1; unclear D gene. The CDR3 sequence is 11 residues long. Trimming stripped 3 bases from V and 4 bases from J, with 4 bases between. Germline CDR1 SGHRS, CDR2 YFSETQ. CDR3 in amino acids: CASSSRTEAFF. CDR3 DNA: TGCGCCAGCAGCTCGCGCACTGAAGCTTTCTTT. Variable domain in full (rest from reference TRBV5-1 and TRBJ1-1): KAGVTQTPRYLIKTRGQQVTLSCSPISGHRSVSWYQQTPGQGLQFLFEYFSETQRNKGNFPGRFSGRQFSNSRSEMNVSTLELGDSALYLCASSSRTEAFFGQGTRLTVV.

The CDR3 DNA reads TGTGCCAGCATGGAGAGGACTGTGGCTTTCTTT. The encoded protein is CASMERTVAFF. The chain employs TRBV27 and TRBJ1-1; D uncertain. The CDR3 consists of 11 residues. Germline CDR1 MNHEY, CDR2 SMNVEV (reference sequence). Between the trimmed V and J ends, which lost 7 bases and 11 bases, there was a span of 14 bases.

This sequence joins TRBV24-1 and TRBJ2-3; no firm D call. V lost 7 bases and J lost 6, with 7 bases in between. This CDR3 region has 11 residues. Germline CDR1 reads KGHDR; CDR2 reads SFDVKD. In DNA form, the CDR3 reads TGTGCCACCAGAGAGTCCGATACGCAGTATTTT. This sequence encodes CATRESDTQYF.

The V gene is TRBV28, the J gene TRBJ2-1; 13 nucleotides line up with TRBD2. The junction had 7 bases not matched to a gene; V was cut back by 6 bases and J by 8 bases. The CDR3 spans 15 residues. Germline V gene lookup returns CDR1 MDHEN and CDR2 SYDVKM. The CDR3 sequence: CASRTTSGRIDEQFF. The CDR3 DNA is TGTGCCAGCAGGACGACTAGCGGGAGGATAGATGAGCAGTTCTTC.

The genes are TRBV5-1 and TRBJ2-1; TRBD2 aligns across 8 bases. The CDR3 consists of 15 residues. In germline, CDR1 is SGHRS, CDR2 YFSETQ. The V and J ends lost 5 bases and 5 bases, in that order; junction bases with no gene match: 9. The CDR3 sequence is CASSISGSVDNEQFF. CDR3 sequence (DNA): TGCGCCAGCAGTATAAGCGGGAGTGTCGACAATGAGCAGTTCTTC.

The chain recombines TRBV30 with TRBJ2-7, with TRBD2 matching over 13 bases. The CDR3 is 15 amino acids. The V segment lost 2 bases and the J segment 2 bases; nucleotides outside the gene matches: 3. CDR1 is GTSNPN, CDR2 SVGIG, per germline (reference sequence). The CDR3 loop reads CAWSTGTSGAYEQYF. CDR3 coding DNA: TGTGCCTGGAGTACGGGGACTAGCGGGGCCTACGAGCAGTACTTC.

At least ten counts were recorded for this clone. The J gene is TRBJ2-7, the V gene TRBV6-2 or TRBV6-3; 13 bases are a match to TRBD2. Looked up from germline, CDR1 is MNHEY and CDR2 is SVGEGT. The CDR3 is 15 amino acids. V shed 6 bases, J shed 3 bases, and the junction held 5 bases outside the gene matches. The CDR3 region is CASSPWTSGSYEQYF. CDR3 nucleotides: TGTGCCAGCAGCCCCTGGACTAGCGGGAGCTACGAGCAGTACTTC.

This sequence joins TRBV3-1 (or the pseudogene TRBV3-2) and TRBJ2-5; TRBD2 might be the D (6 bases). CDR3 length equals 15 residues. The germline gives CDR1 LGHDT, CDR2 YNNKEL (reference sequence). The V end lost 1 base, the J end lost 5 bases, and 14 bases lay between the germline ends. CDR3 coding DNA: TGTGCCAGCAGCCAAGTCCGGGAGTTCGGGGAGACCCAGTACTTC. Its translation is CASSQVREFGETQYF.

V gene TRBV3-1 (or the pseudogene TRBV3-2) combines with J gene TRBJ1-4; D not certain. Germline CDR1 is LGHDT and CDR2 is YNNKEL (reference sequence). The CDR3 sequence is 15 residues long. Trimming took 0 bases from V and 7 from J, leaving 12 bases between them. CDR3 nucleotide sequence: TGTGCCAGCAGCCAAGACGCCAGGTTGGGTGAAAAACTGTTTTTT. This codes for CASSQDARLGEKLFF.

The CDR3: CAWSGAGGPETQYF. For the CDR3, the DNA is TGTGCCTGGAGTGGTGCGGGAGGGCCGGAGACCCAGTACTTC. V gene TRBV30 combines with J gene TRBJ2-5; 9 bases are shared with TRBD2. The CDR3 length is 14 residues. CDR1 GTSNPN and CDR2 SVGIG come from the germline V gene (reference sequence). The trim removed 1 base at V and 5 bases at J, leaving 5 bases unmatched.

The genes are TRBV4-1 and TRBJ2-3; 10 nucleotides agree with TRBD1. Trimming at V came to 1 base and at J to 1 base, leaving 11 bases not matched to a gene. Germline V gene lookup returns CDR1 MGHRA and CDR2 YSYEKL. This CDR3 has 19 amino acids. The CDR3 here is CASSQGTGGPAGGTDTQYF. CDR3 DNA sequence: TGCGCCAGCAGCCAAGGGACAGGGGGTCCAGCGGGGGGCACAGATACGCAGTATTTT.

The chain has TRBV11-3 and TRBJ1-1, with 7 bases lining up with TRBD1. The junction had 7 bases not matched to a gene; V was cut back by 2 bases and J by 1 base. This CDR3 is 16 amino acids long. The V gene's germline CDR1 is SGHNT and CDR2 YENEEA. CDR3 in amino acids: CASSLLGTVKNTEAFF. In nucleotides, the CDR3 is TGTGCCAGCAGCTTACTAGGGACAGTCAAGAACACTGAAGCTTTCTTT.

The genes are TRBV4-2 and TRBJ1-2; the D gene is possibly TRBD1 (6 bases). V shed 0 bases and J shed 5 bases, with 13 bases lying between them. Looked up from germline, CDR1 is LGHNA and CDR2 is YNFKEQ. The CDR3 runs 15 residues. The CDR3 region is CASSQDQGQFYGYTF. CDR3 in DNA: TGTGCCAGCAGCCAAGATCAGGGGCAGTTTTATGGCTACACCTTC.

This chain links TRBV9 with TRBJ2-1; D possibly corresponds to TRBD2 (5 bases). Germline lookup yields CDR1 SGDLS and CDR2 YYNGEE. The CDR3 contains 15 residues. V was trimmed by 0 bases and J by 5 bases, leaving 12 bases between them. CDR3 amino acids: CASSVVGSRDNEQFF. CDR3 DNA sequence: TGTGCCAGCAGCGTAGTCGGGTCGCGGGACAATGAGCAGTTCTTC. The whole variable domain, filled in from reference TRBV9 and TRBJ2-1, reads DSGVTQTPKHLITATGQRVTLRCSPRSGDLSVYWYQQSLDQGLQFLIQYYNGEERAKGNILERFSAQQFPDLHSELNLSSLELGDSALYFCASSVVGSRDNEQFFGPGTRLTVL.

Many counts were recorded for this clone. The CDR3 DNA sequence: TGTGCCAGCAGCTTCGGACAGGGGGCACACAATGAGCAGTTCTTC. Amino acid sequence: CASSFGQGAHNEQFF. The chain recombines TRBV7-9 with TRBJ2-1, with 11 nucleotides matching TRBD1. The CDR3 runs to 15 residues. The J segment lost 5 bases and the V segment lost 3 bases, leaving 3 bases of the junction unmatched. The germline V gene has CDR1 SEHNR and CDR2 FQNEAQ (reference sequence).